The 21 T cell receptor beta chains presented below share a single source sample, sequenced in a study of cytomegalovirus exposure and HLA in healthy donors (TCRdb year 2017). The protocol used for the library was the immunoSEQ multiplex PCR assay. Here the immuneACCESS table is served through TCRdb, limited to in-frame sequences with V and J called. Missing clones are a known gap in these copies; in checked studies unresolved V genes cover under half, and the rest lacks a known reason. This sample lists 200,000 to 250,000 clones; 75% to 90% were detected once. 4.5% to 6% of the sample goes to the ten largest clones. Sequencing used PBMCs. These TCRs come from a young woman in good health and CMV-seronegative.

This clone was counted only a few times. The V and J genes are TRBV28 and TRBJ1-2; D is possibly TRBD1 (6 bases). The V and J ends lost 7 bases and 6 bases respectively, with 15 bases between them. The CDR3 totals 13 residues. CDR1 is MDHEN and CDR2 is SYDVKM in the germline V gene. The DNA of the CDR3 is TGTGCCAGCATGGGGCAGGGGTTCGATGGCTACACCTTC. Its translation is CASMGQGFDGYTF.

The chain has TRBV10-3 and TRBJ2-3; D uncertain. Trimming removed 0 bases from V and 3 bases from J, with 4 bases in between. CDR3 length: 13 residues. Looked up from germline, CDR1 is ENHRY and CDR2 is SYGVKD. The CDR3 loop is CAISESPTDTQYF. The DNA for the CDR3 is TGTGCCATCAGTGAGTCCCCGACAGATACGCAGTATTTT.

The V call is TRBV4-1, the J call TRBJ2-7; 8 bases match TRBD1. The CDR3 runs to 15 residues. V lost 2 bases, J lost 3 bases, and 6 bases stayed unmatched. Germline V gives CDR1 MGHRA, CDR2 YSYEKL. CDR3 coding DNA: TGCGCCAGCAGCCAAAAGGGGGACAGGAACTACGAGCAGTACTTC. Protein product: CASSQKGDRNYEQYF.

The chain joins TRBV6-1 to TRBJ1-5, with D uncertain. This CDR3 has 15 residues. Germline CDR1 is MNHNS and CDR2 is SASEGT. With 6 bases removed from V and 3 bases from J, the gap between germline ends came to 15 bases. CDR3 protein: CASSLGLANNQPQHF. CDR3 sequence (DNA): TGTGCCAGCAGCCTGGGCCTCGCAAACAATCAGCCCCAGCATTTT.

The chain is built from TRBV10-1 and TRBJ1-1; D is unclear. This CDR3 spans 13 amino acids. Germline values: CDR1 WNHNN, CDR2 SYGVQD (reference sequence). Deletions cut 6 bases from V and 1 base from J, with 9 bases between. CDR3: CASSNPSNTEAFF. CDR3 bases: TGCGCCAGCAGCAACCCTTCGAACACTGAAGCTTTCTTT.

This clone was picked up a small number of times. This chain joins TRBV30 and TRBJ2-1; 7 bases line up with TRBD1. This CDR3 spans 15 amino acids. Unmatched junction bases numbered 10, after V lost 3 bases and J lost 5 bases. CDR1 is GTSNPN, CDR2 SVGIG, per germline (reference sequence). The CDR3 nucleotides read TGTGCCTGGAGCCTCCATCGGACAGGAAACAATGAGCAGTTCTTC. Translation gives CAWSLHRTGNNEQFF.

The rearrangement uses TRBV14 and TRBJ2-7; 9 bases agree with TRBD1. CDR1 and CDR2 from the germline V gene are SGHDN and FVKESK. The CDR3 runs to 15 residues. V shed 4 bases, J shed 2 bases, and the junction held 6 bases outside the gene matches. CDR3 nucleotide sequence: TGTGCCAGCAGCCTTCGGACAGGGGTTCCCTACGAGCAGTACTTC. It is translated as CASSLRTGVPYEQYF.

This clone has more than one count but fewer than ten. The genes are TRBV7-3 and TRBJ1-2; the match to TRBD1 covers 7 bases. Germline CDR1 and CDR2: SGHTA and FQGTGA. The V gene end was trimmed by 5 bases and the J gene end by 5 bases; junction bases not matched to a gene: 5. The CDR3 has 13 residues. The CDR3 sequence: CASSPGQEYGYTF. The CDR3 DNA sequence: TGTGCCAGCAGCCCTGGACAGGAGTATGGCTACACCTTC.

The chain is built from TRBV6-6 and TRBJ1-1; no definite D call. The germline gives CDR1 MNHNY, CDR2 SVGAGI (reference sequence). V was pared by 6 bases and J by 2 bases, with 10 bases between. This CDR3 has 13 residues. CDR3: CASRLGGNTEAFF. The CDR3, as DNA: TGTGCCAGCAGGTTAGGAGGAAACACTGAAGCTTTCTTT.

This chain joins TRBV30 and TRBJ1-5, with D perhaps matching TRBD1 (5 bases). V was clipped by 1 base and J by 4 bases, with 14 bases between them. The CDR3 is 15 amino acids. The germline CDR1 and CDR2 sequences are GTSNPN and SVGIG (reference sequence). The CDR3 is CAWSDNQGANQPQHF. CDR3 nucleotide sequence: TGTGCCTGGAGTGACAACCAGGGCGCGAATCAGCCCCAGCATTTT.

The chain is built from TRBV25-1 and TRBJ1-4; 8 bases line up with TRBD1. The CDR3 has 12 residues. Trimming at V came to 6 bases and at J to 7 bases, leaving 1 base not matched to a gene. The V gene's germline CDR1 is MGHDK and CDR2 SYGVNS. The CDR3 reads CASSRGPEKLFF. The CDR3 nucleotides read TGTGCCAGCAGCAGGGGGCCTGAAAAACTGTTTTTT.

The V call is TRBV29-1, the J call TRBJ2-1, with D perhaps given as TRBD1 or TRBD2 (5 bases each). The CDR3 totals 10 residues. Germline CDR1 SQVTM, CDR2 ANQGSEA. Trimming took off 7 bases at V and 5 bases at J, with 6 bases between the two ends. CDR3 nucleotides: TGCAGCGGAGGGGACAATGAGCAGTTCTTC. Its translation: CSGGDNEQFF.

This chain links TRBV11-2 with TRBJ2-4; a possible D gene is TRBD2 (6 bases). Germline V gene lookup returns CDR1 SGHAT and CDR2 FQNNGV. V was trimmed by 4 bases and J by 15 bases, leaving 19 bases between them. The CDR3 spans 13 residues. CDR3 bases: TGTGCCAGCAGCTCCGGGGGTAGCCCATCCGTGTACTTC. Its protein product is CASSSGGSPSVYF.

This clone is a singleton in its sample. The V and J genes are TRBV5-1 and TRBJ1-6, with a possible D match to TRBD1 (6 bases). Trimming took off 7 bases at V and 2 bases at J, with 7 bases between the two ends. The CDR3 loop spans 13 amino acids. Germline CDR1 reads SGHRS; CDR2 reads YFSETQ. The CDR3 loop reads CASRDTYNSPLHF. The DNA for the CDR3 is TGCGCCAGCCGGGACACCTATAATTCACCCCTCCACTTT.

The chain couples TRBV5-1 to TRBJ2-5; D is unresolved. The CDR3 spans 16 residues. Trimming left V 0 bases short and J 2 bases short, with 14 bases between. Germline V gene lookup returns CDR1 SGHRS and CDR2 YFSETQ. The CDR3 is CASSLGGNSFQETQYF. The CDR3 nucleotides are TGCGCCAGCAGCTTGGGGGGAAACAGTTTTCAAGAGACCCAGTACTTC.

The table lists this clone with a count of one. This chain links TRBV29-1 with TRBJ1-5; D gene unclear. CDR1 is SQVTM, CDR2 ANQGSEA, per germline. This CDR3 is built from 13 residues. V was pared by 6 bases and J by 3 bases, with 12 bases between. CDR3 sequence (DNA): TGCAGCGTGGCCGACGGCTTCAATCAGCCCCAGCATTTT. Its protein is CSVADGFNQPQHF.

The chain recombines TRBV16 with TRBJ2-1, with TRBD2 matching 9 bases. Per germline, CDR1 KGHSY and CDR2 FQNENV. Trimming removed 4 bases from V and 8 bases from J; junction bases left unmatched: 15. This CDR3 has 17 residues. CDR3 sequence reads: CASSPRPSGRFSDEQFF. As DNA, the CDR3 is TGTGCCAGCAGCCCCCGCCCCAGCGGGAGGTTTTCTGATGAGCAGTTCTTC.

The rearrangement links TRBV27 to TRBJ1-1, with D possibly matching TRBD1 (5 bases). The CDR3 has 14 amino acids. Per the germline V gene, CDR1 is MNHEY and CDR2 is SMNVEV (reference sequence). The V end lost 2 bases, the J end lost 5 bases, and 12 bases lay between the germline ends. CDR3 DNA: TGTGCCAGCAGTTTAAACGGGGCCACGACTGAAGCTTTCTTT. It codes for CASSLNGATTEAFF.

This chain uses TRBV25-1 with TRBJ2-5; D is perhaps TRBD1 (6 bases). This CDR3 is built from 14 residues. Trimming pared 4 bases from V and 5 bases from J, leaving 14 bases between. Germline V lookup: CDR1 MGHDK, CDR2 SYGVNS. CDR3 residues: CASSGYRVEETQYF. The CDR3 coding sequence is TGTGCCAGCAGTGGATACAGGGTCGAGGAGACCCAGTACTTC.

The rearrangement uses TRBV7-3 and TRBJ1-2, with TRBD1 matching over 10 bases. Per germline, CDR1 SGHTA and CDR2 FQGTGA. The CDR3 covers 13 residues. Trimming at V came to 5 bases and at J to 6 bases, leaving 3 bases not matched to a gene. CDR3 sequence reads: CASSGTGADGYTF. In DNA, the CDR3 is TGTGCCAGCAGCGGGACAGGGGCGGATGGCTACACCTTC.

The chain employs TRBV7-6 and TRBJ2-5, with D perhaps TRBD1 (6 bases). Germline V gene sequence: CDR1 SGHVS, CDR2 FNYEAQ. This CDR3 has 15 residues. V was shortened by 5 bases and J by 5 bases, with 18 bases between the two germline ends. As DNA, the CDR3 is TGTGCCAGCAGCCCTCAGGGGAGCTTTGGGGAGACCCAGTACTTC. Protein product: CASSPQGSFGETQYF.